The rows below give T cell receptor beta chains drawn from one sample of a study of T cell responses to AZD1222 COVID-19 vaccine. The method was immunoSEQ multiplex PCR; TCRdb's version includes in-frame clones alone and lacks a portion of them. Altogether 95,000 to 150,000 clones are present, roughly 90% being singletons, with the ten largest covering more than 4%. The specimen comprised peripheral blood, sampled on day 0 of AZD1222 vaccination. These receptors came from an adult in good health. CDR3s include the opening cysteine and the closing phenylalanine or tryptophan. Fields, in order: V gene, CDR3 protein.

TRBV24-1,CATSPSGRGDSNQPQHF
TRBV19,CASSEATVTGELFF
TRBV28,CASRSAPGRNYEQYF
TRBV5-5,CASSLPGRTNYGYTF
TRBV19,CASSRGLDANEQFF
TRBV18,CASSPGTHYEPQHF
TRBV19,CASTSGQVNTEAFF
TRBV5-1,CASSAGQGGYEQYF
TRBV11-2,CASSGIPTEAFF
TRBV4-2,CASSQVGSMDRVETQYF
TRBV24-1,CATSDPITGANVLTF
TRBV9,CASSAGGGGQETQYF
TRBV2,CASTNLEGTARGYTF
TRBV7-2,CASSHPGLAVYEQYF
TRBV19,CASSSAYSRSADTQYF
TRBV30,CAWTFGYEQYF
TRBV5-1,CASSSAGASTDTQYF
TRBV3-1/TRBV3-2,CASSPALAGSYTGELFF
TRBV19,CASTPRLGSNQPQHF
TRBV2,CASSERAGANVLTF
TRBV4-1,CASSYRQGTERDAFF
TRBV5-5,CASVAGRAGELNEQFF
TRBV11-1,CASSLKGHTETQYF
TRBV27,CASRPGTASNQPQHF
TRBV5-1,CASSLVSSDTDTQYF
TRBV7-9,CASSFLAGGFNEQFF
TRBV13,CASSSGAGSSYEQYF
TRBV7-9,CASSLRQDLPRGYTF
TRBV7-9,CASSPYALFEETQYF
TRBV18,CASSPSRQALPSGELFF
TRBV24-1,CATSEPTGNQPQHF
TRBV3-1/TRBV3-2,CASSDRDNNNEQFF
TRBV15,CATSSENDRDSGNTIYF
TRBV28,CASSPNTEAFF
TRBV7-9,CASSFAGGRKTQYF
TRBV18,CASSWREDTQYF
TRBV9,CASSVGGGDYGYTF
TRBV18,CASFRSSGRTETQYF
TRBV19,CASTPDERGTEAFF
TRBV5-4,CASSLGSAGGGYNEQFF
TRBV28,CASRSSVGQGSYGELFF
TRBV29-1,CSVVAAAEAFF
TRBV6-6,CASRTSGRARNEQFF
TRBV27,CASSSPRGNGELFF
TRBV13,CASSLGRQGATYEQYF
TRBV10-1,CVTVQGSYNEQFF
TRBV12-3/TRBV12-4,CASSLGPGSGYF
TRBV7-9,CAIMGDGLLSGNTIYF
TRBV6-5,CASSYRGHTEAFF
TRBV7-8,CASSFRGSDYGYTF
TRBV30,CAWSQTGQGGRAFF
TRBV30,CAWSPMTGWSGSYNSPLHF